This T cell receptor beta chain was sequenced for a study of metastatic and nonmetastatic thyroid tumors. About the research overall: Repertoire comparisons spanned blood and tumor or nodule tissue from malignant and benign thyroid patients. Study results and limitations: Reportedly, malignant thyroid tumors had significantly higher TCR beta diversity than benign nodules, in blood and tumor.

Thyroid surgery was performed in patients who had received no treatment beforehand. This CDR3 is 14 amino acids long. J gave up 2 bases and V 5 bases, and 0 bases lay outside the gene matches. Germline-derived CDR1 and CDR2 are MNHEY and SVGEGT. TCRdb re-called the PCR reads through MiXCR. The data contain around 40,000 clones, about 15% of them seen just once; the ten biggest clones take up 5% to 8%. This clone showed up many times. No antigen is known for it. Sequencing input: blood. The genes are TRBV6-2 or TRBV6-3 and TRBJ2-6; 7 bases map to TRBD1. The sequence derives from a male donor with papillary thyroid cancer or a benign thyroid nodule (not recorded which). Some clones in this sample may be carry-over from other donors' samples. The CDR3, as DNA: TGTGCCAGCAGTGGACAGGCTGGGGCCAACGTCCTGACTTTC. This codes for CASSGQAGANVLTF.